Reported below is one TCR beta chain. The antigen remains undetermined. For the second PCR, which ran for about 7 to 12 cycles, a sample-barcoded 5' primer and a J-beta primer mix were used. A single record per CDR3 protein comes from TCRdb applying MiXCR to the 5' RACE reads. Here the sample spans about 1,500,000 distinct CDR3 sequences, roughly 30% being singletons. The record originates from a study of blood T cells in healthy people across ages. The germline V gene has CDR1 SGHTA and CDR2 FQGNSA. The CDR3 consists of 15 residues. V lost 2 bases and J lost 4; bases outside the gene matches: 7. Isolated per sample were at least 6.5 million PBMCs. Study-wide results and limits: Because sorting was not performed, PBMCs prevented conclusive naive versus antigen-experienced comparison. Long-lived donors carried more naive CD4+ cells and greater diversity than aged donors.

J is TRBJ2-7 and V is TRBV7-2, with 8 bases lining up with TRBD2. The sequence derives from a woman under 40 in good health. Sequenced: blood. CDR3 bases: TGTGCCAGCAGCTTACAGGGACTAGGCTCGTACGAGCAGTACTTC. Protein: CASSLQGLGSYEQYF.